This T cell receptor beta chain was identified during a study of T cell changes during pregnancy in multiple sclerosis. The table came from immunoSEQ multiplex PCR; TCRdb's copy has only in-frame clones and leaves some out. The sample consists of 20,000 to 25,000 clones, around four fifths of them appearing once. This CDR3 is 16 amino acids long. Germline CDR1 is LNHDA and CDR2 is SQIVND (reference sequence). The V end lost 5 bases, the J end lost 2 bases, and 19 bases lay between the germline ends. The sample was CD8+ T cells from peripheral blood mononuclear cells, taken in the first trimester of pregnancy. The TCR was taken from a female donor in good health, enrolled as a control in a pregnancy study. The chain employs TRBV19 and TRBJ2-7; D might be TRBD2 (5 bases). The CDR3 bases are TGTGCCAGTAGTCCCCGGCGGAGGCAGGCAACCTACGAGCAGTACTTC. Protein sequence: CASSPRRRQATYEQYF. Full variable domain (remainder filled in from reference TRBV19 and TRBJ2-7): DGGITQSPKYLFRKEGQNVTLSCEQNLNHDAMYWYRQDPGQGLRLIYYSQIVNDFQKGDIAEGYSVSREKKESFPLTVTSAQKNPTAFYLCASSPRRRQATYEQYFGPGTRLTVT.